The 20 T cell receptor beta chains listed next were all sequenced from one sample in a study of blood T cells in healthy people across ages. Next came a second PCR, run for roughly 6 to 11 cycles, which used a sample-barcoded 5' primer along with a J-beta primer mix. TCRdb reprocessed the 5' RACE reads via MiXCR and lists one record per CDR3 protein. Of about 1.5 million distinct CDR3 sequences in the sample, 42% are singletons; the top ten hold 4%. The sequencing sample was made of blood. Every receptor here comes from a woman aged 18-29 years in good health.

The V and J genes are TRBV27 and TRBJ2-5; D gene unclear. Germline lookup yields CDR1 MNHEY and CDR2 SMNVEV (reference sequence). Trimming shortened V by 6 bases and J by 4 bases, and 15 bases separated the two germline ends. The CDR3 is 14 residues long. CDR3 DNA sequence: TGTGCCAGCAGGCCACCGGGCCAGGTAGAGACCCAGTACTTC. This gives the protein CASRPPGQVETQYF.

The rearrangement joins TRBV10-3 to TRBJ2-1; D might be TRBD2 (6 bases). Per germline, CDR1 ENHRY and CDR2 SYGVKD. Deletions cut 0 bases from V and 1 base from J, with 10 bases between. There are 16 residues in the CDR3. CDR3 sequence: CAISESRAGSYNEQFF. For the CDR3, the DNA is TGTGCCATCAGTGAGTCGAGAGCGGGTTCCTACAATGAGCAGTTCTTC.

To note about this clonotype: Compared with germline, one end of the junction differs, possibly owing to a read error. CDR3 loop: CASSQVPVSKEKLFF. The CDR3 DNA follows: TGCGCCAGCAGCCAAGTTCCGGTCTCTAAAGAAAAACTGTTTTTT. V and J are TRBV4-3 and TRBJ1-4; D is unclear. Germline CDR1 reads LGHNA; CDR2 reads YSLEER. This CDR3 is built from 15 residues.

The chain recombines TRBV9 with TRBJ2-7; TRBD1 agrees at 8 bases. CDR1 SGDLS and CDR2 YYNGEE come from the germline V gene. The CDR3 extends over 15 amino acids. V shed 2 bases and J 7 bases; nucleotides not matched to a gene: 11. The CDR3, as DNA: TGTGCCAGCAGCGTGGGGACAGGCCCCTACAATGAGCAGTACTTC. This encodes CASSVGTGPYNEQYF.

This clonotype has more than one count but fewer than ten. V gene TRBV29-1 combines with J gene TRBJ2-1; 7 bases line up with TRBD2. This CDR3 is 12 amino acids long. After removal of 4 bases from V and 7 bases from J, the junction contained 4 bases not matched to a gene. Per the germline V gene, CDR1 is SQVTM and CDR2 is ANQGSEA. For the CDR3, the DNA is TGCAGCGTTGGGGAGGGTCGAAATGAGCAGTTCTTC. Its translation: CSVGEGRNEQFF.

V usage is TRBV27 and J usage is TRBJ2-5; 10 bases match TRBD2. Germline V gene data show CDR1 as MNHEY and CDR2 as SMNVEV (reference sequence). The length of the CDR3 is 14 residues. Trimming cost V 6 bases and J 4 bases; bases outside gene matches: 5. CDR3: CASRPGLALETQYF. CDR3 DNA sequence: TGTGCCAGCAGACCGGGACTAGCGTTAGAGACCCAGTACTTC.

The chain carries TRBV4-1 and TRBJ1-2; 8 bases are a match to TRBD1. Germline V CDR1 and CDR2: MGHRA, YSYEKL. After removal of 1 base from V and 2 bases from J, the junction contained 6 bases not matched to a gene. The CDR3 runs to 16 residues. DNA for the CDR3: TGCGCCAGCAGCCAAGCCCCGGGACAGGCAAACTATGGCTACACCTTC. Protein product: CASSQAPGQANYGYTF.

The CDR3 DNA is TGTGCCAGCAGCACTAGCGGGAGGATAAACGAGCAGTACTTC. Its translation: CASSTSGRINEQYF. The gene calls are TRBV28 and TRBJ2-7; 12 nucleotides agree with TRBD2. The CDR3 contains 14 residues. V lost 6 bases to trimming and J lost 5 bases; unmatched junction nucleotides: 5. Germline values: CDR1 MDHEN, CDR2 SYDVKM.

As to this clonotype: An end of the junction does not agree with germline; a read error may underlie this. The V gene is TRBV28, the J gene TRBJ2-1; no reliable D call. This CDR3 comprises 11 residues. Germline values: CDR1 MDHEN, CDR2 SYDVKM. In DNA form, the CDR3 reads TGTGCCAGCAGTCTATGGCATGAGCAGTTCTTC. Translated: CASSLWHEQFF.

Worth noting for this clonotype: Compared with germline, one end of the junction differs, possibly owing to a read error. The chain carries TRBV12-3 or TRBV12-4 and TRBJ1-1; maybe TRBD1 (6 bases). There are 13 residues in the CDR3. The CDR3 nucleotides are TGTGCCGGCAGTCCAAACAGGGTGGCTGAAGCTTTCTTT. Residues: CAGSPNRVAEAFF.

The chain combines TRBV9 with TRBJ2-2; D unclear. The CDR3 contains 12 residues. V was cut by 0 bases and J by 8 bases, with 5 bases left in between. Germline V CDR1 and CDR2: SGDLS, YYNGEE. The CDR3 bases are TGTGCCAGCAGCGTAGCTGGGGGGGAGCTGTTTTTT. As protein: CASSVAGGELFF.

The CDR3 loop reads CASSYAGFGAFF. The CDR3 bases are TGTGCCAGCAGTTACGCGGGGTTCGGAGCTTTCTTT. The J gene is TRBJ1-1, the V gene TRBV6-5; the D is unclear. V was trimmed by 2 bases and J by 10 bases, leaving 11 bases between them. From germline, CDR1 is MNHEY and CDR2 SVGAGI. The CDR3 totals 12 residues.

This chain joins TRBV6-2 or TRBV6-3 and TRBJ2-1; 10 bases agree with TRBD2. CDR1 is MNHEY and CDR2 is SVGEGT in the germline V gene. With 2 bases clipped from V and 2 bases from J, the junction kept 6 bases outside the gene matches. The CDR3 consists of 17 residues. Written as DNA, the CDR3 is TGTGCCAGCAGTTACCCTTATCTAGCGGGAGCCTACAATGAGCAGTTCTTC. It encodes CASSYPYLAGAYNEQFF.

This clonotype showed up just once. The chain recombines TRBV20-1 with TRBJ2-1; 7 bases are a match to TRBD1. Germline V gene data show CDR1 as DFQATT and CDR2 as SNEGSKA (reference sequence). CDR3 length equals 15 residues. Trimming removed 6 bases from V and 2 bases from J; junction bases left unmatched: 10. Here the CDR3 DNA reads TGCAGTGCCCGGAGACAGGGAGCAGCCTACAATGAGCAGTTCTTC. Amino acid sequence: CSARRQGAAYNEQFF.

Regarding this clonotype: Germline is not matched at one junction end, which may reflect a read error. The chain uses TRBV7-9 and TRBJ2-7, with 12 nucleotides matching TRBD2. CDR1 SEHNR and CDR2 FQNEAQ come from the germline V gene (reference sequence). The CDR3 extends over 15 amino acids. CDR3 nucleotide sequence: TGTACCAGCAGCCAGACTAGCGGGAGTCCCTACGAGCAGTACTTC. Residues: CTSSQTSGSPYEQYF.

This clonotype came up a few times. The chain has TRBV7-9 and TRBJ1-1; the D is unclear. Germline lookup yields CDR1 SEHNR and CDR2 FQNEAQ (reference sequence). CDR3 length equals 12 residues. Between the trimmed V and J ends, which lost 3 bases and 6 bases, there was a span of 8 bases. The DNA for the CDR3 is TGTGCCAGCAGCTTCTCCGGCTCTGAAGCTTTCTTT. This encodes CASSFSGSEAFF.

In the case of this clonotype: Sequence at one end of the junction differs from germline and may be a read error. The chain joins TRBV7-3 to TRBJ2-1, with 8 bases lining up with TRBD1. Germline-derived CDR1 and CDR2 are SGHTA and FQGTGA. CDR3 length: 15 amino acids. The CDR3: CASSLTGSGGYEKFF. The CDR3 DNA sequence: TGTGCCAGCAGCTTAACGGGGTCAGGGGGCTATGAGAAGTTCTTC.

The V call is TRBV4-3, the J call TRBJ1-2; D ambiguous. The germline V and J ends were trimmed by 5 bases and 8 bases, with 15 bases remaining between them. Germline loops: CDR1 LGHNA, CDR2 YSLEER. The CDR3 has 13 amino acids. The CDR3 is CASSALPSGGYTF. CDR3 bases: TGCGCCAGCAGCGCCCTCCCCTCTGGAGGCTACACCTTC.

This clonotype was observed a handful of times. The chain has TRBV29-1 and TRBJ1-1, with 7 positions matching TRBD1. The germline V gene encodes CDR1 SQVTM and CDR2 ANQGSEA. With V trimmed by 7 bases and J by 0 bases, 5 bases remained unmatched. This CDR3 comprises 13 residues. The DNA for the CDR3 is TGCAGCGCGGGACAGAAATTGAACACTGAAGCTTTCTTT. Translating gives CSAGQKLNTEAFF.

The chain links TRBV5-6 to TRBJ1-5; maybe TRBD1 (6 bases). Germline CDR1 reads SGHDT; CDR2 reads YYEEEE. V lost 2 bases, J lost 8 bases, and 14 bases lay in between. The CDR3 extends over 14 amino acids. The CDR3 DNA reads as TGTGCCAGCAGCTTCCGACAGGAGATGGAGCCCCAGCATTTT. Encoded protein: CASSFRQEMEPQHF. Full variable domain (remainder filled in from reference TRBV5-6 and TRBJ1-5): DAGVTQSPTHLIKTRGQQVTLRCSPKSGHDTVSWYQQALGQGPQFIFQYYEEEERQRGNFPDRFSGHQFPNYSSELNVNALLLGDSALYLCASSFRQEMEPQHFGDGTRLSIL.